A selection of T cell receptor beta chains follows, all from one sample in a study of vaccination and CD4 T cells after COVID-19. Their specific antigens are unknown. Using its own MiXCR run on the PCR reads, TCRdb lists one record per CDR3 protein. The sample has just over 20,000 distinct CDR3 sequences, about 62% seen once. Specimen: CD4+ T cells from blood, cultured in vitro, collected before SARS-CoV-2 vaccination. These TCRs come from a human donor who received a COVID-19 vaccine. Both conserved end residues are part of each CDR3. A D gene is named only where the DNA matches it firmly. Clone sizes are given selectively: once, few, many, or a class where the clone is expanded.

CDR3aa: CANRGTENYGYTF
CDR3nt: TGTGCCAACAGGGGGACAGAAAACTATGGCTACACCTTC
abundance: .
v_gene: TRBV10-3
j_gene: TRBJ1-2
d_gene: TRBD1

CDR3aa: CASRGIQGRNSPLHF
CDR3nt: TGTGCCAGCCGGGGTATACAAGGAAGGAATTCACCCCTCCACTTT
abundance: .
v_gene: TRBV2
j_gene: TRBJ1-6
d_gene: .

CDR3aa: CASSMDRSTNEKLFF
CDR3nt: TGTGCCAGTAGTATGGACCGATCAACTAATGAAAAACTGTTTTTT
abundance: .
v_gene: TRBV19
j_gene: TRBJ1-4
d_gene: .

CDR3aa: CASTPTQGGGYEQYF
CDR3nt: TGTGCCAGTACCCCAACACAGGGTGGGGGGTACGAGCAGTACTTC
abundance: .
v_gene: TRBV19
j_gene: TRBJ2-7
d_gene: .

CDR3aa: CASRSVPDNNSPLHF
CDR3nt: TGTGCCAGCAGATCCGTCCCTGACAATAATTCACCCCTCCACTTT
abundance: .
v_gene: TRBV21-1
j_gene: TRBJ1-6
d_gene: .

CDR3aa: CSARGRVMIDTQYF
CDR3nt: TGCAGTGCTAGGGGCAGGGTCATGATAGATACGCAGTATTTT
abundance: few
v_gene: TRBV20-1
j_gene: TRBJ2-3
d_gene: .

CDR3aa: CSARLEETGAYTDTQYF
CDR3nt: TGCAGTGCTAGACTTGAAGAGACAGGGGCTTACACAGATACGCAGTATTTT
abundance: once
v_gene: TRBV20-1
j_gene: TRBJ2-3
d_gene: TRBD1

CDR3aa: CASGLVLVGLAGGPSDTQYF
CDR3nt: TGTGCTAGTGGTTTGGTACTAGTGGGACTAGCGGGGGGGCCTTCAGATACGCAGTATTTT
abundance: .
v_gene: TRBV12-5
j_gene: TRBJ2-3
d_gene: TRBD2

CDR3aa: CASSLQGRINQPQHF
CDR3nt: TGTGCCAGCAGCTTACAGGGACGGATCAATCAGCCCCAGCATTTT
abundance: medium-sized
v_gene: TRBV7-2
j_gene: TRBJ1-5
d_gene: .

CDR3aa: CATPDSAVNFF
CDR3nt: TGTGCCACCCCGGACAGCGCCGTAAATTTCTTT
abundance: .
v_gene: TRBV24-1
j_gene: TRBJ1-1
d_gene: .

CDR3aa: CAISESRLRTDTQYF
CDR3nt: TGTGCCATCAGTGAGTCGAGGTTAAGGACAGATACGCAGTATTTT
abundance: .
v_gene: TRBV10-3
j_gene: TRBJ2-3
d_gene: .

CDR3aa: CASSPGVNTEAFF
CDR3nt: TGTGCCAGCTCACCAGGGGTGAACACTGAAGCTTTCTTT
abundance: few
v_gene: TRBV18
j_gene: TRBJ1-1
d_gene: .

CDR3aa: CASSLSAGGGTDTQYF
CDR3nt: TGTGCCAGCAGCTTAAGTGCGGGGGGAGGCACAGATACGCAGTATTTT
abundance: .
v_gene: TRBV11-3
j_gene: TRBJ2-3
d_gene: TRBD2

CDR3aa: CASSSSPGGQGTDTQYF
CDR3nt: TGTGCCAGCAGCTCCTCTCCGGGGGGCCAGGGCACAGATACGCAGTATTTT
abundance: .
v_gene: TRBV7-3
j_gene: TRBJ2-3
d_gene: .

CDR3aa: CASSFLGGRGTDTQYF
CDR3nt: TGTGCCAGCAGTTTTCTAGGGGGGCGAGGCACAGATACGCAGTATTTT
abundance: .
v_gene: TRBV12-3/TRBV12-4
j_gene: TRBJ2-3
d_gene: .

CDR3aa: CASSAGIPPDGELFF
CDR3nt: TGTGCCAGCAGCGCTGGTATCCCTCCAGACGGGGAGCTGTTTTTT
abundance: .
v_gene: TRBV2
j_gene: TRBJ2-2
d_gene: .

CDR3aa: CASSLGGVPPLHF
CDR3nt: TGTGCCAGCAGCTTGGGTGGGGTTCCACCCCTCCACTTT
abundance: .
v_gene: TRBV5-4
j_gene: TRBJ1-6
d_gene: .

CDR3aa: CASSQELSRSYGYTF
CDR3nt: TGTGCCAGCAGCCAAGAGCTTTCGAGATCCTATGGCTACACCTTC
abundance: .
v_gene: TRBV4-2
j_gene: TRBJ1-2
d_gene: .

CDR3aa: CATRTSGGSGEQFF
CDR3nt: TGTGCCACCAGAACTAGCGGGGGGTCTGGTGAGCAGTTCTTC
abundance: .
v_gene: TRBV24-1
j_gene: TRBJ2-1
d_gene: TRBD2

CDR3aa: CASSDTQGSNTEAFF
CDR3nt: TGTGCCAGCAGTGACACACAGGGGTCGAACACTGAAGCTTTCTTT
abundance: .
v_gene: TRBV25-1
j_gene: TRBJ1-1
d_gene: TRBD1

CDR3aa: CASSSRTGSDNSPLHF
CDR3nt: TGTGCCAGTAGTTCACGGACAGGGTCGGATAATTCACCCCTCCACTTT
abundance: .
v_gene: TRBV19
j_gene: TRBJ1-6
d_gene: TRBD1

CDR3aa: CASSASQGAGSPLHF
CDR3nt: TGTGCCAGCAGCGCATCCCAGGGGGCCGGTTCACCCCTCCACTTT
abundance: .
v_gene: TRBV9
j_gene: TRBJ1-6
d_gene: TRBD1